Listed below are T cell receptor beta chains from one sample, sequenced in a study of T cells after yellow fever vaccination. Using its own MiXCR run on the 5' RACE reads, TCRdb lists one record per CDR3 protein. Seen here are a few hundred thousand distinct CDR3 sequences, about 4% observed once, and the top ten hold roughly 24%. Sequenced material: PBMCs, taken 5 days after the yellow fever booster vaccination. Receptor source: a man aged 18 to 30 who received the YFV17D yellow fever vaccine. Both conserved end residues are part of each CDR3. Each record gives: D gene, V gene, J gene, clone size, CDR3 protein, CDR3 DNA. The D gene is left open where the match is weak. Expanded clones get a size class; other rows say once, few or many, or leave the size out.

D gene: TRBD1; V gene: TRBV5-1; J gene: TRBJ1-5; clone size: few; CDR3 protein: CASSPLGQGGQPQHF; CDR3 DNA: TGCGCCAGCAGCCCCCTCGGACAGGGAGGGCAGCCCCAGCATTTT
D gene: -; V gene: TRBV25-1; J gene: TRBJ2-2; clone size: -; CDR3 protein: CASRPDPGELFF; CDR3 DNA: TGTGCCAGCAGACCGGATCCGGGGGAGCTGTTTTTT
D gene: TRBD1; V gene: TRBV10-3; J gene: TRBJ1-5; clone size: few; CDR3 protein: CAISEPGQDDQPQHF; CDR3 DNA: TGTGCCATCAGTGAGCCAGGACAGGATGATCAGCCCCAGCATTTT
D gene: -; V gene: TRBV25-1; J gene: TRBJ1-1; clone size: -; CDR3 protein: CASREAGVDTEAFF; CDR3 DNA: TGTGCCAGCAGGGAGGCAGGGGTGGACACTGAAGCTTTCTTT
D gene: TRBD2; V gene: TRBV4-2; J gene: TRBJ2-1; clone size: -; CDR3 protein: CASSQGLANEQFF; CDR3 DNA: TGTGCCAGCAGCCAAGGACTAGCGAATGAGCAGTTCTTC
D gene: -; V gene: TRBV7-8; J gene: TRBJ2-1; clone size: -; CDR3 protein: CASSSLVKVKEQFF; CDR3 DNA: TGTGCCAGCAGCTCCCTGGTGAAGGTCAAAGAGCAGTTCTTC
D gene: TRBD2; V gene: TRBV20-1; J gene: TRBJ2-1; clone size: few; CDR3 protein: CSASPTSGGGSSYNEQFF; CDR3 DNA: TGCAGTGCCTCCCCGACTAGCGGGGGGGGAAGCTCCTACAATGAGCAGTTCTTC
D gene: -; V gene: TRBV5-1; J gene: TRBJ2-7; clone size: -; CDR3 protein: CASSLGQPGYEQYF; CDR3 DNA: TGCGCCAGCAGCTTGGGGCAGCCAGGTTACGAGCAGTACTTC
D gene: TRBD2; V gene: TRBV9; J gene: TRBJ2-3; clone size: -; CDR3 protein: CASSYSGVGADTQYF; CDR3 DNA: TGTGCCAGCAGCTATAGCGGGGTTGGGGCAGATACGCAGTATTTT
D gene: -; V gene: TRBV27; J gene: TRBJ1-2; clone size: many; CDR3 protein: CASSLSWGGYGYTF; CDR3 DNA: TGTGCCAGCAGTTTAAGCTGGGGAGGCTATGGCTACACCTTC
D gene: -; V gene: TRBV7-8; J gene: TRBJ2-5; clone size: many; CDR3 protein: CASSFRGAQETQYF; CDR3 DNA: TGTGCCAGCAGCTTTCGCGGGGCCCAAGAGACCCAGTACTTC
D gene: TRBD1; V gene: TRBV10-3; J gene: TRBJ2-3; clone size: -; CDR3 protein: CAISDNRGADTQYF; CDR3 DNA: TGTGCCATCAGTGACAACAGGGGAGCGGATACGCAGTATTTT
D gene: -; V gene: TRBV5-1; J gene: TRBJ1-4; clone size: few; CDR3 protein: CASSLAEGTATNEKLFF; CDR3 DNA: TGCGCCAGCAGCTTGGCCGAGGGAACTGCAACTAATGAAAAACTGTTTTTT
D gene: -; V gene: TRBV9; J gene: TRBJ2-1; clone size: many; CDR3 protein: CASSVESGRYNEQFF; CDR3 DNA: TGTGCCAGCAGCGTAGAGTCAGGGAGGTACAATGAGCAGTTCTTC
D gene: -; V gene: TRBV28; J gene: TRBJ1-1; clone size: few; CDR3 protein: CASSIKVSRAFF; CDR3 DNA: TGTGCCAGCAGTATTAAAGTCAGTCGAGCTTTCTTT
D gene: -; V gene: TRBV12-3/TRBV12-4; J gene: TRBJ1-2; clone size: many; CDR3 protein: CASSFRRNYGYTF; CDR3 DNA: TGTGCCAGCAGTTTTCGACGGAACTATGGCTACACCTTC
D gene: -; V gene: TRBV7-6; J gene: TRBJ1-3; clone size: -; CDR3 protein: CASSLWPSGNTIYF; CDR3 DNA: TGTGCCAGCAGCCTGTGGCCCTCTGGAAACACCATATATTTT
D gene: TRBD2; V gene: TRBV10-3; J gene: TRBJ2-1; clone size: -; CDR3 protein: CAIRALAGGDNEQFF; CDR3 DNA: TGTGCCATCAGGGCCTTAGCGGGGGGAGACAATGAGCAGTTCTTC
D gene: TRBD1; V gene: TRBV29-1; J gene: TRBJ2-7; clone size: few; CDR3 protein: CSVEGQGADEQYF; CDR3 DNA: TGCAGCGTTGAGGGACAGGGGGCAGACGAGCAGTACTTC
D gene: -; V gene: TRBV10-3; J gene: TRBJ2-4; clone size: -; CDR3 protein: CAISGGRGNIQYF; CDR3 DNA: TGTGCCATCAGTGGAGGGCGCGGAAACATTCAGTACTTC
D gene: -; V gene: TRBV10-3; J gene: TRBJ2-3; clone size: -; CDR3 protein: CAISEAGGTGSTQYF; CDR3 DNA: TGTGCCATCAGTGAGGCTGGGGGTACGGGGTCGACGCAGTATTTT
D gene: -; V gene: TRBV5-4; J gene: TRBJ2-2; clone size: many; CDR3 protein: CASSLSAMVTGELFF; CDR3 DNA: TGTGCCAGCAGCCTAAGCGCGATGGTCACCGGGGAGCTGTTTTTT
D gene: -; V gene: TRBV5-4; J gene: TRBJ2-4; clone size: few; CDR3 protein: CASSLELTVGGNIQYF; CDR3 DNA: TGTGCCAGCAGCTTGGAGTTGACAGTCGGGGGAAACATTCAGTACTTC
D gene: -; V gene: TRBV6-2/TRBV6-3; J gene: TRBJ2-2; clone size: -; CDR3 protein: CASSPNGGPGELFF; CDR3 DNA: TGTGCCAGCAGCCCCAACGGGGGGCCCGGGGAGCTGTTTTTT
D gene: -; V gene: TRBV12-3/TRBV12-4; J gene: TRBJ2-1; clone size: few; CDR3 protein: CASTPFLGGEYNEQFF; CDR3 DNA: TGTGCCAGCACGCCCTTCCTCGGGGGAGAGTACAATGAGCAGTTCTTC
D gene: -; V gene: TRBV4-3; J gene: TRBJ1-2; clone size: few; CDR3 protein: CASSQGGDYGYTF; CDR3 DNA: TGCGCCAGCAGCCAAGGGGGCGACTATGGCTACACCTTC